Judged by abundance, the clone carrying this TCR beta chain is medium-sized (0.01 to 0.1%). Antigen: not known. Genes and germline are mouse. The sequence runs out 1 residue before the end of the CDR3; the remainder is reconstructed from the germline J gene. Only in-frame clones appear in the TCRdb table, and some are missing; sequencing was by immunoSEQ multiplex PCR. The sample shows approximately 8,800 clones, about two fifths of them seen only once. This sample was included in a study of tissue T cells after allogeneic stem cell transplantation. Overall study results and limits: In patients and mice, blood and spleen missed much of tissue repertoire.

Time point described: mouse harvest day 14 after allogeneic transplant. The graft held 10^6 splenic CD5+ T cells and 10^7 T-cell-depleted bone marrow cells. Per the germline V gene, CDR1 is KGHPV and CDR2 is FQNQEV (reference sequence). V lost 4 bases, J lost 3 bases, and 2 bases stayed unmatched. The CDR3 covers 13 residues. The TCR sequence derives from a female BALB/c mouse given C57BL/6 T cells with graft-versus-host disease after an allogeneic hematopoietic cell transplant. The chain carries TRBV26 and TRBJ1-2; 7 bases are shared with TRBD1. The sample consisted of skin. CDR3 protein: CASSPGQYSDYTF. The CDR3 bases that were read are TGTGCCAGCAGTCCGGGACAGTACTCCGACTACACC.